This TCR beta chain was found in a study of regulatory dendritic cells for organ transplantation. Data came from immunoSEQ multiplex PCR; TCRdb stores just in-frame clones and leaves some out. The repertoire holds about 20,000 clones, with 74% as singletons. Notes on this clone: Antigen specificity is unknown.

CDR1 and CDR2 (germline): SGHRS, YFSETQ. The trim removed 4 bases at V and 3 bases at J, leaving 6 bases unmatched. CDR3 size: 15 residues. Memory T cells were CD45RO+, naive were CD45RA+, sorted by FACS. Study-wide results and limits: Naive T cells showed high diversity, memory cells less, memory CD8+ least.

The receptor comes from a human donor in good health. Input material: memory CD4+ T cells from blood. Subset denoted: CD45RO+ memory T cells. The V and J genes are TRBV5-1 and TRBJ2-5; TRBD2 matches at 10 bases. CDR3 nucleotide sequence: TGCGCCAGCAGCCAAATTACTAGCGGGGAAGAGACCCAGTACTTC. Protein product: CASSQITSGEETQYF.